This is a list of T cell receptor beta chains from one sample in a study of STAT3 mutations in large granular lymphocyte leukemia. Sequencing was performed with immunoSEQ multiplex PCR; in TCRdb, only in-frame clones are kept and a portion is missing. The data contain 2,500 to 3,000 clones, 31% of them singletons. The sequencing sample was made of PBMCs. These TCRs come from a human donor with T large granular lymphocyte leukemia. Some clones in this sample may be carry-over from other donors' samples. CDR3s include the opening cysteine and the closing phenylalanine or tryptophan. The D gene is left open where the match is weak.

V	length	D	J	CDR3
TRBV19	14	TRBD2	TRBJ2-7	CASSPREGPYEQYF
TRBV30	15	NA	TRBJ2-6	CAWSVDFSGANVLTF
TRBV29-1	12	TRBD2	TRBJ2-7	CSGGERELEQYF
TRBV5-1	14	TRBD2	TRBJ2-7	CASSPGLAVYEQYF
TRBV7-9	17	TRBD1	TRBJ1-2	CASSFPEGGTGRNGYTF
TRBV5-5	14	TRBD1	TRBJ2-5	CASWIRQGQETQYF
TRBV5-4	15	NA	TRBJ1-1	CASSPPGQMNTEAFF
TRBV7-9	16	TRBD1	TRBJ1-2	CASSLAARDRVYGYTF
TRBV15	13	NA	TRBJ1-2	CATSREEGDGYTF
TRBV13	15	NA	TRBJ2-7	CASSDTGTLTYEQYF
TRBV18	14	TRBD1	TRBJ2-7	CASSPPGQGSEQYF
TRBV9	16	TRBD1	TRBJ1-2	CASSVRSMDRGDGYTF
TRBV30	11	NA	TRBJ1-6	CAWSLGSPLHF
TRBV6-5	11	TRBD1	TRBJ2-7	CASSSGGEQYF
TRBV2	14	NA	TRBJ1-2	CAIEIQTTEGGYTF
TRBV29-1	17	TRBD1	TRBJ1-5	CSVTSPGQGAGNQPQHF
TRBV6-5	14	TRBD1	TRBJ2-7	CASRPGTGVYEQYF
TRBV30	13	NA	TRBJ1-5	CAWSTAGNQPQHF
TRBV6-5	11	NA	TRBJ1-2	CASSTGLGYTF
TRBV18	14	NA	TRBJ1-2	CASSPPGLGYGYTF
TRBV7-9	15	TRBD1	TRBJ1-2	CASSSGTANYYGYTF
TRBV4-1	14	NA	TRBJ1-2	CASSQDWFVYGYTF
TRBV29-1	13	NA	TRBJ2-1	CSVEGSADNEQFF
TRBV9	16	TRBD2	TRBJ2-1	CASSVGAGGGTNEQFF
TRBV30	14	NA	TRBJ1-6	CAWRGDGLNSPLHF
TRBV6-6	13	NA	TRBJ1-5	CAHGGGSNQPQHF
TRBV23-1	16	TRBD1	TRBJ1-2	CASSQSTGGVSYGYTF
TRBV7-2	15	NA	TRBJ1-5	CASSLQQPGTQPQHF
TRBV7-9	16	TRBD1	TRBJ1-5	CASSYRGPKGNQPQHF
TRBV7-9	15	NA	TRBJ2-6	CASSLAVAGANVLTF
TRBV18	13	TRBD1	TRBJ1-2	CASSRDRDYGYTF
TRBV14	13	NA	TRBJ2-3	CASSRRWTDTQYF
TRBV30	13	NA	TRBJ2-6	CAWSVWGYSVLTF
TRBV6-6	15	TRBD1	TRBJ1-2	CASSSSTGGNYGYTF
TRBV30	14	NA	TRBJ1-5	CAWTPGGSGQPQHF
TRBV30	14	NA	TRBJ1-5	CAWSPPGVGQPQHF
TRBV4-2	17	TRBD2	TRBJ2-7	CASSQDPLAGGVYEQYF
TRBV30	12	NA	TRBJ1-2	CAWSPVGYGYTF
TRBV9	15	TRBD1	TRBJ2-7	CASSPPGTDAYEQYF
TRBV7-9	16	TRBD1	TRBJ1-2	CASSLVGTGDIYGYTF
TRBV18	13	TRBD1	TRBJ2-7	CASSRDSTYEQYF
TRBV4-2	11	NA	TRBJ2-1	CASSRAYEQFF
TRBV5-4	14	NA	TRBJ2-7	CASSLAGSTGEQYF
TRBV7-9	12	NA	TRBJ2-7	CASSFWAYEQYF
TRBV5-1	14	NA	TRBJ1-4	CASSQTGSGEKLFF
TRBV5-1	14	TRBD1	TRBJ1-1	CASTAVGTGGTTFF
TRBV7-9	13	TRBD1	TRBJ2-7	CASSYRGGYEQYF
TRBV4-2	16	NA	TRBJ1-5	CASSQDAAERNQPQHF
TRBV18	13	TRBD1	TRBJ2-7	CASSPTGAHEQYF
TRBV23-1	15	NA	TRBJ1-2	CASSQWGKGCYGYTF
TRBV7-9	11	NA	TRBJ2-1	CASRGEIEQFF
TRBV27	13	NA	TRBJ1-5	CASSLWGNQPQHF
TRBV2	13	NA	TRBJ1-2	CASSVSGTYGYTF
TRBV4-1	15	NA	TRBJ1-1	CASSLRTQGSTEAFF
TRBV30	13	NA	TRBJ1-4	CAWTPVFGEKLFF
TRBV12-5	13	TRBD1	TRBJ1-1	CASGGTDNTEAFF
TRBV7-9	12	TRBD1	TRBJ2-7	CASSPGDRRQYF